This record looks at one T cell receptor (beta chain) sequence and its context. Its antigen is unknown. No much larger clonotype is one base removed from it; base qualities were not supplied. The data originate from a study of chemoradiotherapy in HPV16-positive cancers (dated by TCRdb to between 2022 and 2023). Regarding the study in general: Using functional T-cell assays on cells from two HPV16-positive patients, the researchers defined candidate HPV-specific T-cell clones and common TCR motifs. The study asked whether T-cell immunity to the HPV oncoproteins E6 and E7 changes during chemoradiotherapy and whether this immunity affects survival. The candidate HPV-specific TCRs and motifs were subsequently tracked in TCR repertoires obtained from some 90 patients with HPV-related cancers. General conclusions and limits of the study: Among HPV16-positive patients, expansion of HPV-responsive T cells during chemoradiotherapy was associated with better recurrence-free survival. The functional definition of HPV-specific T cells was derived from only a couple of HPV16-positive patients, and the survival association was reported for HPV16-positive patients. Expansion of candidate HPV-specific clones and E7-related TCR motifs was observed in the tumor microenvironment during treatment, whereas no such expansion was observed for non-HPV-specific T cells.

Trimming takes 6 bases off V and 0 bases off J; junction bases not matched to a gene: 19. The CDR3 spans 21 residues, from the cysteine through the phenylalanine. The retained sequence is limited to the CDR3, 63 bases, with the frame set at the first base. CDR1 MNHEY and CDR2 SMNVEV are derived from the germline V gene (reference sequence). Because repertoires were sampled repeatedly during chemoradiotherapy, clonal expansion in the tumor microenvironment could be followed. Libraries were built with the immunoSEQ multiplex PCR assay. TCRdb took over this immuneACCESS table, retaining in-frame rearrangements with V and J assigned. Such tables are incomplete; in checked studies, under half of the missing clones stem from an unresolved V gene, and the remainder is unexplained. The sample records under 85,000 clones, 88% of which are singletons. The ten top clones hold 4% to 4.5% of the sample.

Recombination joined TRBV27 with TRBJ2-1; the central 11 bases match TRBD2. The sequence came from a human donor with HPV-associated anogenital cancer. The sequenced sample was blood, obtained from a patient who underwent chemoradiotherapy. The nucleotide sequence reads TGTGCCAGCAGCCCCCACCGCCGGGGACTAGCGGCACCGAGCTCCTACAATGAGCAGTTCTTC. Translated, this gives CASSPHRRGLAAPSSYNEQFF.